This T cell receptor (beta chain) was profiled in a study of cytomegalovirus exposure and HLA in healthy donors. Study background: Earlier results showed roughly 120 million unique TCR beta sequences derived from approximately 170 million T cells.

Study-level results: Relative to the approximately 700-donor mean, N-insertions were reportedly fewer in an Asian-associated ancestry cluster in a later analysis. TCR beta chains associated with HLA were, in a later analysis, more clonally expanded than equally common others.

The PCR ran on 60 Vbeta and 13 Jbeta primers. The assay was immunoSEQ multiplex PCR, and TCRdb's table has in-frame clones only and misses some. The table has roughly 180,000 clones, around 81% seen once. To note about this clone: The antigen is not known.

CDR1 and CDR2 from the germline V gene are SGHVS and FNYEAQ. This CDR3 has 14 residues. V was cut by 2 bases and J by 2 bases, with 9 bases left in between. The TCR comes from a woman aged 18-29 years in good health and CMV-seropositive. Input material: PBMCs. The gene calls are TRBV7-6 and TRBJ1-2; no clear D gene. The CDR3 loop is CASSLRGGNYGYTF. In DNA, the CDR3 is TGTGCCAGCAGCTTACGGGGAGGGAACTATGGCTACACCTTC.